This T cell receptor (beta chain) was captured in a study of radiotherapy plus CTLA-4 blockade in lung cancer. The overall study: Objective responses were seen in around 19% of patients, disease control in approximately 29%.

The CDR3 contains 13 residues. Trimming took off 3 bases at V and 4 bases at J, with 9 bases between the two ends. The germline gives CDR1 MDHEN, CDR2 SYDVKM. Clones were sequenced by immunoSEQ multiplex PCR, and TCRdb holds only the in-frame ones, with some missing. In the table there are about 38,000 clones, around 85% of which are singletons. The chain uses TRBV28 and TRBJ1-2, with TRBD1 as a possible D gene (6 bases). Sequencing was performed on peripheral blood, taken from a patient treated with radiotherapy plus ipilimumab. This receptor was obtained from a human donor with non-small cell lung cancer whose response to radiotherapy plus ipilimumab could not be evaluated. The CDR3 is CASSLKQGYGYTF. Here the CDR3 DNA reads TGTGCCAGCAGTTTGAAACAGGGCTATGGCTACACCTTC.